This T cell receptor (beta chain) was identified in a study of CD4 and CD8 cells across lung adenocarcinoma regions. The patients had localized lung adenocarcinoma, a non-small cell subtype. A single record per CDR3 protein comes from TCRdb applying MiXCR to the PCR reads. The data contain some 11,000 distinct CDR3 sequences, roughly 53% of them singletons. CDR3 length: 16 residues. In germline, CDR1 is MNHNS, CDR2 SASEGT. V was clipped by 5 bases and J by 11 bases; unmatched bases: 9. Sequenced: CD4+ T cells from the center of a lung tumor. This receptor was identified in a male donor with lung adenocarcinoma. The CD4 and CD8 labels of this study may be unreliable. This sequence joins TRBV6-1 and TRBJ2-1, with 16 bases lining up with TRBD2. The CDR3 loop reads CASSTTGTSGRAQQFF. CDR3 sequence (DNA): TGTGCCAGCAGTACCACTGGGACTAGCGGGAGGGCCCAGCAGTTCTTC.